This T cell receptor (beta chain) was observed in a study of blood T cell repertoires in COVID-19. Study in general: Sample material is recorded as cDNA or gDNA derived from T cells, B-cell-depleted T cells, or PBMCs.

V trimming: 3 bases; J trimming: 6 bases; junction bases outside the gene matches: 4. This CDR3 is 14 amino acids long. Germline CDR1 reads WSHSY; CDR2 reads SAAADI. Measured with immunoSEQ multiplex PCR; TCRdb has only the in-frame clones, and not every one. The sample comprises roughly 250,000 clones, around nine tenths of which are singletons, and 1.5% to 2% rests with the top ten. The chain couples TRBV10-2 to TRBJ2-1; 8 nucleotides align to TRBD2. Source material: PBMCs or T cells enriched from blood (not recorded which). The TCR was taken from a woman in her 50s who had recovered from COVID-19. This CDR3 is CASSDGRAFNEQFF. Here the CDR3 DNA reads TGCGCCAGCAGTGACGGGAGGGCCTTCAATGAGCAGTTCTTC.